The 18 T cell receptor beta chains presented below share a single source sample, sequenced in a study of cytomegalovirus exposure and HLA in healthy donors. The data were produced by immunoSEQ multiplex PCR, yet TCRdb's version contains in-frame clones alone and is incomplete. Among 230,000 or so clones listed, roughly 88% were seen once. Sequenced sample: PBMCs. These receptors were obtained from a woman between 18 and 30 years old in good health and CMV-seronegative.

The V gene is TRBV4-2, the J gene TRBJ2-1, with D maybe TRBD2 (7 bases). This CDR3 region has 17 residues. Deletions cut 0 bases from V and 8 bases from J, with 20 bases between. Per germline, CDR1 LGHNA and CDR2 YNFKEQ. CDR3: CASSQDWGGPPNDEQFF. The CDR3 bases are TGTGCCAGCAGCCAAGATTGGGGGGGCCCTCCCAACGATGAGCAGTTCTTC.

This sequence joins TRBV27 and TRBJ2-1, with 8 bases matching TRBD2. V lost 5 bases, J lost 4 bases, and 7 bases stayed unmatched. Per the germline V gene, CDR1 is MNHEY and CDR2 is SMNVEV (reference sequence). This CDR3 is 15 amino acids long. The CDR3 DNA reads as TGTGCCAGCAGTCCGCGGACTAGCATTTACAATGAGCAGTTCTTC. Residues: CASSPRTSIYNEQFF.

The chain uses TRBV30 and TRBJ1-1; D is uncertain. This CDR3 has 11 amino acids. In germline, CDR1 is GTSNPN, CDR2 SVGIG (reference sequence). V lost 2 bases, J lost 5 bases, and 6 bases lay in between. The CDR3, as DNA: TGTGCCTGGAGTCTTTTAACTGAAGCTTTCTTT. As protein: CAWSLLTEAFF.

The J gene is TRBJ2-1, the V gene TRBV4-1; 7 bases align to TRBD1. CDR1 is MGHRA, CDR2 YSYEKL, per germline. V lost 4 bases and J lost 4; bases outside the gene matches: 4. The CDR3 totals 14 residues. The CDR3 DNA is TGCGCCAGCAGCCGGGACAGTGGATACAATGAGCAGTTCTTC. It encodes CASSRDSGYNEQFF.

This clone was counted once. This rearrangement joins TRBV4-1 to TRBJ2-7, with 7 nucleotides matching TRBD1. The CDR3 length is 18 residues. Germline V CDR1 and CDR2: MGHRA, YSYEKL. V gave up 4 bases and J gave up 1 base; unmatched junction bases: 16. The CDR3 sequence is CASSPFLARTGGSYEQYF. In DNA, the CDR3 is TGCGCCAGCAGCCCATTTTTGGCTCGGACAGGTGGTTCCTACGAGCAGTACTTC.

A note on this clone: The junction and the germline gene differ at one end; a read error may be behind it. This chain joins TRBV2 and TRBJ2-2, with D possibly being TRBD1 (5 bases). This CDR3 has 15 residues. Germline loops: CDR1 SNHLY, CDR2 FYNNEI. CDR3 amino acids: CASSTDKRNAGELFF. The CDR3 DNA is TGTGCCAGCAGCACGGACAAGAGGAACGCCGGGGAGCTGTTTTTT.

The CDR3 is CASSRNLGIAGGPTDTQYF. The CDR3 coding sequence is TGTGCCAGCAGCCGCAATCTGGGAATAGCGGGAGGGCCGACAGATACGCAGTATTTT. V is TRBV4-2 and J is TRBJ2-3, with TRBD2 matching 11 bases. The V segment lost 4 bases and the J segment 3 bases; nucleotides outside the gene matches: 15. The germline V gene encodes CDR1 LGHNA and CDR2 YNFKEQ. The CDR3 runs to 19 residues.

This chain connects TRBV7-9 to TRBJ2-3; a weak D match, TRBD1 (6 bases). The CDR3 consists of 17 residues. The germline gives CDR1 SEHNR, CDR2 FQNEAQ (reference sequence). V gave up 5 bases and J gave up 2 bases, with 20 bases separating them. The CDR3 sequence: CASSASTGRPLTDTQYF. For the CDR3, the DNA is TGTGCCAGCAGCGCGTCGACAGGCCGACCCCTCACAGATACGCAGTATTTT.

The CDR3 reads CASGPGHLNTEAFF. CDR3 in DNA: TGCGCCAGTGGACCGGGACACCTGAACACTGAAGCTTTCTTT. The V gene is TRBV4-1, the J gene TRBJ1-1, with D possibly TRBD1 on 6 matching bases. CDR3 size: 14 residues. CDR1 and CDR2 (germline): MGHRA, YSYEKL. V was clipped by 9 bases and J by 0 bases, with 14 bases between them.

The chain employs TRBV7-2 and TRBJ1-1; no clear D gene. The germline gives CDR1 SGHTA, CDR2 FQGNSA. The CDR3 is 13 amino acids. V was clipped by 2 bases and J by 3 bases, with 7 bases between them. CDR3 bases: TGTGCCAGCAGCTTATCAGTTTACACTGAAGCTTTCTTT. Protein sequence: CASSLSVYTEAFF. The full variable domain, in which reference TRBV7-2 and TRBJ1-1 provide the parts outside the CDR3, is GAGVSQSPSNKVTEKGKDVELRCDPISGHTALYWYRQSLGQGLEFLIYFQGNSAPDKSGLPSDRFSAERTGGSVSTLTIQRTQQEDSAVYLCASSLSVYTEAFFGQGTRLTVV.

The chain combines TRBV5-4 with TRBJ2-3, with 14 bases that match TRBD2. The trim removed 2 bases at V and 5 bases at J, leaving 4 bases unmatched. The germline gives CDR1 SGHNT, CDR2 YYREEE (reference sequence). The CDR3 runs 16 residues. This chain's CDR3 is CASSLETSGRGDTQYF. CDR3 DNA sequence: TGTGCCAGCAGCTTAGAGACTAGCGGGAGGGGAGATACGCAGTATTTT. Variable domain in full (rest from reference TRBV5-4 and TRBJ2-3): ETGVTQSPTHLIKTRGQQVTLRCSSQSGHNTVSWYQQALGQGPQFIFQYYREEENGRGNFPPRFSGLQFPNYSSELNVNALELDDSALYLCASSLETSGRGDTQYFGPGTRLTVL.

The CDR3 loop is CASRWQQETQYF. The CDR3, as DNA: TGTGCCAGCAGGTGGCAGCAAGAGACCCAGTACTTC. The V call is TRBV2, the J call TRBJ2-5; D unclear. CDR1 is SNHLY, CDR2 FYNNEI, per germline. Deletions cut 6 bases from V and 2 bases from J, with 7 bases between. The CDR3 contains 12 residues.

V is TRBV19 and J is TRBJ1-4; tentative D call: TRBD1 (5 bases). This CDR3 has 14 amino acids. Trimming removed 2 bases from V and 8 bases from J, with 12 bases in between. The germline CDR1 and CDR2 sequences are LNHDA and SQIVND (reference sequence). CDR3 sequence: CASSIRGGYEKLFF. The DNA for the CDR3 is TGTGCCAGTAGTATAAGGGGCGGCTACGAAAAACTGTTTTTT.

This clone was seen once. This rearrangement joins TRBV28 to TRBJ2-1; D remains unclear. The CDR3 runs 14 residues. CDR1 and CDR2 (germline): MDHEN, SYDVKM. V shed 2 bases and J shed 5 bases, with 10 bases lying between them. The CDR3 spells CASSLLPTNNEQFF. The CDR3 region has the DNA TGTGCCAGCAGTTTACTGCCTACCAACAATGAGCAGTTCTTC.

The chain links TRBV7-9 to TRBJ2-5; perhaps TRBD2 as D (6 bases). Germline V CDR1 and CDR2: SEHNR, FQNEAQ (reference sequence). This CDR3 contains 15 residues. V was shortened by 10 bases and J by 1 base, with 19 bases between the two germline ends. CDR3 coding DNA: TGTGCCACCCTCCGGGAGTCCTTCACCCAAGAGACCCAGTACTTC. It specifies CATLRESFTQETQYF. Variable domain in full (rest from reference TRBV7-9 and TRBJ2-5): DTGVSQNPRHKITKRGQNVTFRCDPISEHNRLYWYRQTLGQGPEFLTYFQNEAQLEKSRLLSDRFSAERPKGSFSTLEIQRTEQGDSAMYLCATLRESFTQETQYFGPGTRLLVL.

The chain couples TRBV6-1 to TRBJ1-4; D remains unclear. With 7 bases removed from V and 6 bases from J, the gap between germline ends came to 12 bases. This CDR3 has 13 amino acids. The V gene's germline CDR1 is MNHNS and CDR2 SASEGT. The DNA for the CDR3 is TGTGCCAGCACCGAACTATTTGATGAAAAACTGTTTTTT. Translation: CASTELFDEKLFF.

The chain uses TRBV4-1 and TRBJ2-5; 11 positions match TRBD2. Germline V CDR1 and CDR2: MGHRA, YSYEKL. Trimming took 1 base from V and 5 from J; bases not matched to a gene: 6. The CDR3 extends over 16 amino acids. The CDR3 coding sequence is TGCGCCAGCAGCCAAGTGGTAGCGGGAGGGCACGAGACCCAGTACTTC. Amino acids: CASSQVVAGGHETQYF.

The chain employs TRBV7-8 and TRBJ1-2; perhaps TRBD1 as D (5 bases). This CDR3 region has 15 residues. Germline V gives CDR1 SGHVS, CDR2 FQNEAQ. Trimming removed 6 bases from V and 6 bases from J, with 20 bases in between. Here the CDR3 DNA reads TGTGCCAGCAGTGTCCCCCAGGGCTATCCGGATGGCTACACCTTC. Encoded protein: CASSVPQGYPDGYTF.